One TCR beta chain is described in this entry. The source of the sample is a study of technical replicates of blood from several donors. Data came from immunoSEQ multiplex PCR; TCRdb stores just in-frame clones and leaves some out. The sample records over 70,000 clones, more than 85% being singletons. From germline, CDR1 is LNHDA and CDR2 SQIVND (reference sequence). The CDR3 consists of 13 residues. The germline V and J ends were trimmed by 3 bases and 3 bases, with 9 bases remaining between them. The chain uses TRBV19 and TRBJ2-7; perhaps TRBD1 as D (6 bases). The sequenced material came from T cells isolated from PBMCs. This receptor was obtained from a human donor in good health. The CDR3 is CASSITDSYEQYF. The DNA for the CDR3 is TGTGCCAGTAGTATTACGGACAGCTACGAGCAGTACTTC.